This entry lists 20 T cell receptor beta chains sequenced from one sample in a study of cytomegalovirus exposure and HLA in healthy donors. PCR involved 60 Vbeta and 13 Jbeta primers. Generated by immunoSEQ multiplex PCR, the TCRdb table keeps only in-frame clones and is missing some. Seen here are approximately 97,000 clones, about 81% observed once, and the top ten hold about 4.9%. The sequencing input was PBMCs. The receptors derive from a man aged 35 to 55 in good health and CMV-seropositive.

J is TRBJ2-7 and V is TRBV14; 7 nucleotides agree with TRBD1. This CDR3 region has 15 residues. Germline CDR1 reads SGHDN; CDR2 reads FVKESK. J was trimmed by 1 base and V by 4 bases; bases with no gene match: 7. This CDR3 is CASSPWNRGSYEQYF. The CDR3 DNA reads TGTGCCAGCAGCCCGTGGAACAGGGGATCCTACGAGCAGTACTTC. Drawing the rest from reference TRBV14 and TRBJ2-7, the complete variable domain is EAGVTQFPSHSVIEKGQTVTLRCDPISGHDNLYWYRRVMGKEIKFLLHFVKESKQDESGMPNNRFLAERTGGTYSTLKVQPAELEDSGVYFCASSPWNRGSYEQYFGPGTRLTVT.

This sequence joins TRBV28 and TRBJ2-1; 8 nucleotides agree with TRBD2. CDR3 size: 17 residues. V shed 2 bases and J 4 bases; nucleotides not matched to a gene: 10. Germline CDR1 MDHEN, CDR2 SYDVKM. CDR3 coding DNA: TGTGCCAGCAGTTTAAGGGTCCTAGCGGGCCTTTACAATGAGCAGTTCTTC. Translation: CASSLRVLAGLYNEQFF.

V and J are TRBV25-1 and TRBJ2-1, with D perhaps TRBD1 (6 bases). Germline CDR1 MGHDK, CDR2 SYGVNS. V was trimmed by 6 bases and J by 7 bases, leaving 13 bases between them. CDR3 length: 13 residues. In DNA form, the CDR3 reads TGTGCCAGCAGCAGGGGTTGGGTGAATGAGCAGTTCTTC. This sequence encodes CASSRGWVNEQFF.

The chain carries TRBV30 and TRBJ2-7, with 10 bases that match TRBD2. Germline assignment: CDR1 GTSNPN and CDR2 SVGIG (reference sequence). The CDR3 totals 14 residues. V lost 7 bases, J lost 2 bases, and 8 bases stayed unmatched. CDR3 bases: TGTGCCTACACTCTAGCGGGGGAACCCTACGAGCAGTACTTC. Translation gives CAYTLAGEPYEQYF.

The chain recombines TRBV15 with TRBJ2-7; 7 nucleotides line up with TRBD1. V gave up 3 bases and J gave up 2 bases; unmatched junction bases: 10. The CDR3 has 16 amino acids. The V gene's germline CDR1 is LNHNV and CDR2 YYDKDF (reference sequence). The CDR3 here is CATSSLPGQRAYEQYF. The CDR3 DNA sequence: TGTGCCACCAGCAGCCTTCCGGGACAGAGGGCCTACGAGCAGTACTTC.

The rearrangement joins TRBV7-8 to TRBJ2-5; D perhaps matches TRBD1 (6 bases). TRBJ2-7 explains the end of the DNA better; the J call may be wrong. Germline V gene sequence: CDR1 SGHVS, CDR2 FQNEAQ. The CDR3 is 14 amino acids. CDR3 region: CASSLTGNNYEQYF. In DNA form, the CDR3 reads TGTGCCAGCAGCTTAACAGGGAACAACTACGAGCAGTACTTC.

This chain joins TRBV20-1 and TRBJ1-1, with a tentative D call TRBD1 (5 bases). The germline gives CDR1 DFQATT, CDR2 SNEGSKA (reference sequence). This CDR3 region has 11 residues. V was clipped by 6 bases and J by 12 bases, with 17 bases between them. The CDR3 region has the DNA TGCAGTGCGAAGGGACTCTACTTGACTTTCTTT. Translated: CSAKGLYLTFF.

The chain joins TRBV7-8 to TRBJ1-1; weak D call: TRBD1 (6 bases). Germline CDR1 SGHVS, CDR2 FQNEAQ. V was clipped by 2 bases and J by 1 base, with 8 bases between them. This CDR3 comprises 14 residues. This CDR3 reads CASSLLQGNTEAFF. In nucleotides, the CDR3 is TGTGCCAGCAGCTTACTACAGGGGAACACTGAAGCTTTCTTT.

This clone was counted only a few times. The CDR3, as DNA: TGTGCTAGCATGGACACCGAAGGTGGCTATGGCTACACCTTC. Protein: CASMDTEGGYGYTF. The chain joins TRBV12-5 to TRBJ1-2, with D possibly matching TRBD1 (5 bases). CDR1 and CDR2 (germline): LGHNT, FRNRAP. The ends were cut back, 9 bases at V and 4 bases at J, with 18 bases in the middle. The length of the CDR3 is 14 residues. The whole variable domain, remainder taken from reference TRBV12-5 and TRBJ1-2, is DARVTQTPRHKVTEMGQEVTMRCQPILGHNTVFWYRQTMMQGLELLAYFRNRAPLDDSGMPKDRFSAEMPDATLATLKIQPSEPRDSAVYFCASMDTEGGYGYTFGSGTRLTVV.

This clone has only one observation. The chain carries TRBV27 and TRBJ2-7; D is unresolved. The ends were cut back, 3 bases at V and 3 bases at J, with 9 bases in the middle. The CDR3 loop spans 13 amino acids. Per the germline V gene, CDR1 is MNHEY and CDR2 is SMNVEV (reference sequence). CDR3 sequence reads: CASSFATNYEQYF. DNA for the CDR3: TGTGCCAGCAGTTTTGCTACCAACTACGAGCAGTACTTC.

This clone was found a few times. The chain has TRBV10-2 and TRBJ2-3, with D tentatively TRBD2 (6 bases). CDR1 is WSHSY, CDR2 SAAADI, per germline. V shed 6 bases and J shed 5 bases, with 15 bases lying between them. This CDR3 is built from 14 residues. CDR3: CASRARDFRDTQYF. Here the CDR3 DNA reads TGCGCCAGCAGAGCACGGGACTTCCGAGATACGCAGTATTTT.

The chain links TRBV2 to TRBJ2-1; D perhaps matches TRBD2 (6 bases). Germline CDR1 is SNHLY and CDR2 is FYNNEI. V was trimmed by 3 bases and J by 6 bases, leaving 27 bases between them. The CDR3 totals 19 residues. The CDR3 loop is CASSDSRTAVSPGVNEQFF. The CDR3, as DNA: TGTGCCAGCAGTGACTCCCGGACGGCGGTCTCTCCGGGGGTCAATGAGCAGTTCTTC. Using reference TRBV2 and TRBJ2-1 for the parts outside the CDR3, the full variable domain is EPEVTQTPSHQVTQMGQEVILRCVPISNHLYFYWYRQILGQKVEFLVSFYNNEISEKSEIFDDQFSVERPDGSNFTLKIRSTKLEDSAMYFCASSDSRTAVSPGVNEQFFGPGTRLTVL.

This chain links TRBV27 with TRBJ1-6; TRBD1 matches 11 bases. This CDR3 is 15 amino acids long. Per germline, CDR1 MNHEY and CDR2 SMNVEV (reference sequence). V shed 6 bases, J shed 6 bases, and the junction held 4 bases outside the gene matches. The CDR3 loop is CASSLGTGGNSPLHF. The DNA of the CDR3 is TGTGCCAGCAGCCTCGGGACAGGGGGTAATTCACCCCTCCACTTT.

The sample holds a few counts of this clone. This chain connects TRBV5-1 to TRBJ1-4; D unresolved. The V gene's germline CDR1 is SGHRS and CDR2 YFSETQ. This CDR3 has 16 amino acids. The V end was cut by 4 bases, the J end by 0 bases, with 13 bases between. The CDR3 is CASSPAGGATNEKLFF. In DNA form, the CDR3 reads TGCGCCAGCAGCCCGGCCGGCGGGGCAACTAATGAAAAACTGTTTTTT.

This clone was observed a handful of times. The V gene is TRBV28, the J gene TRBJ1-2; 7 positions agree with TRBD1. The germline CDR1 and CDR2 sequences are MDHEN and SYDVKM. V was clipped by 6 bases and J by 11 bases; unmatched bases: 12. This CDR3 region has 13 residues. CDR3 residues: CASSLGTGTAYTF. Written as DNA, the CDR3 is TGTGCCAGCAGCCTAGGGACGGGGACAGCATACACCTTC.

V usage is TRBV10-3 and J usage is TRBJ1-2; TRBD1 aligns across 7 bases. This CDR3 spans 13 amino acids. With V trimmed by 6 bases and J by 8 bases, 9 bases remained unmatched. Germline V gene lookup returns CDR1 ENHRY and CDR2 SYGVKD. CDR3 residues: CAIREDRAGGYTF. The CDR3 region has the DNA TGTGCCATCAGGGAAGACAGGGCGGGCGGCTACACCTTC.

The chain links TRBV11-2 to TRBJ1-5; 8 positions match TRBD1. Germline V gives CDR1 SGHAT, CDR2 FQNNGV. This CDR3 is 13 amino acids long. The J segment lost 6 bases and the V segment lost 5 bases, leaving 3 bases of the junction unmatched. CDR3 sequence reads: CASSPTGGQPQHF. The CDR3 coding sequence is TGTGCCAGCAGCCCAACAGGGGGTCAGCCCCAGCATTTT. Filled out from reference TRBV11-2 and TRBJ1-5, the complete variable domain reads EAGVAQSPRYKIIEKRQSVAFWCNPISGHATLYWYQQILGQGPKLLIQFQNNGVVDDSQLPKDRFSAERLKGVDSTLKIQPAKLEDSAVYLCASSPTGGQPQHFGDGTRLSIL.

This sequence joins TRBV18 and TRBJ2-1; unclear D gene. CDR1 is KGHSH and CDR2 is LQKENI in the germline V gene. Trimming cost V 2 bases and J 4 bases, with 3 bases left between them. There are 12 residues in the CDR3. The CDR3 sequence is CASSPSYNEQFF. The CDR3 DNA reads as TGTGCCAGCTCACCATCTTACAATGAGCAGTTCTTC. Filled out from reference TRBV18 and TRBJ2-1, the complete variable domain reads NAGVMQNPRHLVRRRGQEARLRCSPMKGHSHVYWYRQLPEEGLKFMVYLQKENIIDESGMPKERFSAEFPKEGPSILRIQQVVRGDSAAYFCASSPSYNEQFFGPGTRLTVL.

Regarding this clone: The same CDR3 is also encoded by other DNA sequences in this sample. The rearrangement uses TRBV12-5 and TRBJ1-1; D not certain. Germline assignment: CDR1 LGHNT and CDR2 FRNRAP. CDR3 length equals 11 residues. Trimming removed 5 bases from V and 11 bases from J, with 12 bases in between. CDR3 sequence: CASGRSGGAFF. The CDR3 nucleotides read TGTGCTAGTGGTCGATCGGGTGGGGCTTTCTTT.

The DNA of the CDR3 is TGTGCCAGCAGGGGGGCAACAGATACGCAGTATTTT. This codes for CASRGATDTQYF. The chain is built from TRBV27 and TRBJ2-3; D may be TRBD1 (6 bases). CDR1 MNHEY and CDR2 SMNVEV come from the germline V gene (reference sequence). V was pared by 6 bases and J by 3 bases, with 7 bases between. This CDR3 has 12 residues.